The 31 T cell receptor beta chains in this list originate from one sample, sequenced in a study of cytomegalovirus exposure and HLA in healthy donors. Clones were read by immunoSEQ multiplex PCR, and TCRdb kept only the in-frame ones, dropping some. The table has some 100,000 clones, roughly nine tenths seen once; the top ten hold 4% to 5.5%. Sample: PBMCs. These receptors were obtained from a man aged 18 to 29 in good health and CMV-seropositive.

J is TRBJ2-2 and V is TRBV7-8, with D tentatively TRBD2 (6 bases). CDR3 length equals 14 residues. V gave up 2 bases and J gave up 3 bases, with 7 bases separating them. Germline values: CDR1 SGHVS, CDR2 FQNEAQ. The CDR3 DNA reads as TGTGCCAGCAGCTTAAGCGGGTACACCGGGGAGCTGTTTTTT. Its protein is CASSLSGYTGELFF.

V and J are TRBV9 and TRBJ2-1, with 7 bases matching TRBD2. Germline CDR1 reads SGDLS; CDR2 reads YYNGEE. J was trimmed by 8 bases and V by 1 base; bases with no gene match: 9. The CDR3 has 15 amino acids. CDR3 amino acids: CASSVRQGGSDEQFF. CDR3 in DNA: TGTGCCAGCAGCGTACGGCAGGGAGGGAGCGATGAGCAGTTCTTC.

This clone was counted a single time. The V call is TRBV6-6, the J call TRBJ1-5, with 8 nucleotides matching TRBD1. The CDR3 is 15 amino acids. Unmatched junction bases numbered 10, after V lost 7 bases and J lost 5 bases. Looked up from germline, CDR1 is MNHNY and CDR2 is SVGAGI (reference sequence). The CDR3 reads CASTQIRQGHQPQHF. Here the CDR3 DNA reads TGTGCCAGCACCCAGATCAGACAGGGGCATCAGCCCCAGCATTTT.

This chain connects TRBV29-1 to TRBJ2-7, with 7 positions matching TRBD1. V was clipped by 7 bases and J by 4 bases; unmatched bases: 13. Per germline, CDR1 SQVTM and CDR2 ANQGSEA. The length of the CDR3 is 14 residues. The CDR3 here is CSARQGGQTYEQYF. CDR3 bases: TGCAGCGCCAGACAGGGCGGGCAGACTTACGAGCAGTACTTC.

The gene calls are TRBV27 and TRBJ1-1; D perhaps matches TRBD1 (6 bases). Germline values: CDR1 MNHEY, CDR2 SMNVEV (reference sequence). Trimming removed 6 bases from V and 1 base from J, with 9 bases in between. CDR3 size: 13 residues. CDR3: CASRRTANTEAFF. CDR3 nucleotide sequence: TGTGCCAGCAGGAGGACAGCGAACACTGAAGCTTTCTTT.

CDR3 DNA sequence: TGTGCCAGCTCACCGTCGACGGACACCTACGAGCAGTACTTC. Translation: CASSPSTDTYEQYF. V is TRBV18 and J is TRBJ2-7; maybe TRBD1 (5 bases). The CDR3 loop spans 14 amino acids. V gave up 3 bases and J gave up 2 bases, with 11 bases separating them. Germline-derived CDR1 and CDR2 are KGHSH and LQKENI.

The chain employs TRBV6-4 and TRBJ2-1, with TRBD2 matching over 10 bases. This CDR3 comprises 15 residues. J lost 3 bases, V lost 5 bases, and 4 bases had no gene match. The germline gives CDR1 MRHNA, CDR2 SNTAGT. The CDR3 DNA sequence: TGTGCCAGCAGTTCCGGGACTAGCGACTACAATGAGCAGTTCTTC. Translated: CASSSGTSDYNEQFF.

This chain connects TRBV7-6 to TRBJ2-7, with TRBD2 matching over 7 bases. J gave up 1 base and V 0 bases, and 3 bases lay outside the gene matches. The CDR3 sequence is 15 residues long. Germline values: CDR1 SGHVS, CDR2 FNYEAQ. CDR3 DNA sequence: TGTGCCAGCAGCTTAGCGGGGGGAGGGTCCTACGAGCAGTACTTC. It specifies CASSLAGGGSYEQYF.

The chain joins TRBV19 to TRBJ1-6; possibly TRBD1 for D (6 bases). The CDR3 has 16 amino acids. The V gene lost 1 base and the J gene lost 7 bases, with 14 bases spanning the gap. Germline loops: CDR1 LNHDA, CDR2 SQIVND (reference sequence). CDR3 amino acids: CASSIGPGTRNSPLHF. The CDR3 DNA sequence: TGTGCCAGTAGTATAGGGCCAGGGACAAGGAATTCACCCCTCCACTTT.

This clone was picked up a small number of times. V usage is TRBV18 and J usage is TRBJ1-5; D unresolved. Trimming left V 3 bases short and J 1 base short, with 7 bases between. The germline CDR1 and CDR2 sequences are KGHSH and LQKENI. The CDR3 is made up of 14 amino acids. In DNA, the CDR3 is TGTGCCAGCTCACCGAGCATGAGCAATCAGCCCCAGCATTTT. Translated, it gives CASSPSMSNQPQHF. Supplemented by reference TRBV18 and TRBJ1-5, the full variable domain reads NAGVMQNPRHLVRRRGQEARLRCSPMKGHSHVYWYRQLPEEGLKFMVYLQKENIIDESGMPKERFSAEFPKEGPSILRIQQVVRGDSAAYFCASSPSMSNQPQHFGDGTRLSIL.

The chain has TRBV10-3 and TRBJ1-5; D possibly corresponds to TRBD1 (6 bases). The CDR3 is 13 amino acids. Germline loops: CDR1 ENHRY, CDR2 SYGVKD. Trimming stripped 0 bases from V and 7 bases from J, with 7 bases between. The CDR3 loop reads CAISESQGQPQHF. The CDR3 DNA sequence: TGTGCCATCAGTGAGTCGCAGGGGCAGCCCCAGCATTTT.

Only a few counts were recorded for this clone. V gene TRBV6-5 combines with J gene TRBJ2-1; 10 bases match TRBD2. Trimming took 4 bases from V and 4 from J; bases not matched to a gene: 7. The CDR3 has 16 amino acids. Germline-derived CDR1 and CDR2 are MNHEY and SVGAGI. The CDR3 is CASSSGAGGGYNEQFF. The CDR3 bases are TGTGCCAGCAGTTCCGGAGCGGGAGGGGGATACAATGAGCAGTTCTTC.

J is TRBJ1-2 and V is TRBV5-8; TRBD1 is a possible D gene (6 bases). Trimming removed 1 base from V and 3 bases from J, with 13 bases in between. Germline loops: CDR1 SGHTS, CDR2 YDEGEE. The CDR3 spans 15 residues. CDR3 amino acids: CASSLRGFGDYGYTF. In DNA form, the CDR3 reads TGTGCCAGCAGCTTGAGGGGGTTCGGCGACTATGGCTACACCTTC.

V usage is TRBV6-5 and J usage is TRBJ1-2, with 8 bases fitting TRBD1. The trim removed 2 bases at V and 4 bases at J, leaving 6 bases unmatched. The CDR3 runs to 15 residues. Per germline, CDR1 MNHEY and CDR2 SVGAGI. CDR3 amino acids: CASSYARGLSYGYTF. In DNA, the CDR3 is TGTGCCAGCAGTTACGCCAGGGGGCTGAGCTATGGCTACACCTTC.

V and J are TRBV6-6 and TRBJ2-3; the D gene is possibly TRBD2 (5 bases). Germline-derived CDR1 and CDR2 are MNHNY and SVGAGI (reference sequence). The CDR3 is 16 amino acids. V lost 6 bases and J lost 2, with 18 bases in between. The CDR3 protein is CASRPTTRPLTDTQYF. The CDR3 DNA follows: TGTGCCAGCAGACCGACAACTAGACCGCTCACAGATACGCAGTATTTT.

The CDR3 nucleotides are TGTGCCAGCAGCTTCCGGACAGGGACCTACGAGCAGTACTTC. This codes for CASSFRTGTYEQYF. The gene calls are TRBV5-8 and TRBJ2-7; TRBD1 agrees at 8 bases. Trimming at V came to 2 bases and at J to 2 bases, leaving 3 bases not matched to a gene. CDR1 is SGHTS and CDR2 is YDEGEE in the germline V gene. The CDR3 has 14 residues.

The chain couples TRBV7-9 to TRBJ2-7; 7 bases line up with TRBD2. V lost 1 base, J lost 4 bases, and 10 bases stayed unmatched. Germline V CDR1 and CDR2: SEHNR, FQNEAQ (reference sequence). CDR3 length: 16 residues. CDR3 sequence: CASSLVIGGLQYEQYF. The CDR3 DNA reads as TGTGCCAGCAGCTTAGTAATCGGGGGGTTGCAGTACGAGCAGTACTTC.

This clone was recorded only once. The J gene is TRBJ2-5, the V gene TRBV7-2, with 8 bases identical to TRBD2. The CDR3 has 16 amino acids. Unmatched junction bases numbered 7, after V lost 1 base and J lost 3 bases. CDR1 SGHTA and CDR2 FQGNSA come from the germline V gene. This chain's CDR3 is CASSLGEAGAKETQYF. Here the CDR3 DNA reads TGTGCCAGCAGCTTAGGCGAAGCGGGGGCTAAAGAGACCCAGTACTTC.

The chain joins TRBV5-1 to TRBJ1-3; 8 bases align to TRBD1. J gave up 2 bases and V 4 bases, and 8 bases lay outside the gene matches. The CDR3 runs to 16 residues. Germline V gene lookup returns CDR1 SGHRS and CDR2 YFSETQ. In nucleotides, the CDR3 is TGCGCCAGCAGCCCCACGGGACAGGTTACTGGAAACACCATATATTTT. Translating it yields CASSPTGQVTGNTIYF.

This rearrangement joins TRBV19 to TRBJ2-1, with TRBD1 matching 8 bases. J lost 1 base, V lost 8 bases, and 4 bases had no gene match. CDR1 and CDR2 from the germline V gene are LNHDA and SQIVND (reference sequence). This CDR3 comprises 14 residues. DNA for the CDR3: TGTGCCAGTGGACAGGGCGGGTCCTACAATGAGCAGTTCTTC. Protein sequence: CASGQGGSYNEQFF.

In its sample, this clone was seen once. The chain links TRBV5-1 to TRBJ2-2, with D possibly matching TRBD1 (6 bases). The length of the CDR3 is 14 residues. Germline lookup yields CDR1 SGHRS and CDR2 YFSETQ. V lost 5 bases, J lost 3 bases, and 11 bases lay in between. The CDR3 DNA is TGCGCCAGCAGACAGGGTCTATACACCGGGGAGCTGTTTTTT. It translates to CASRQGLYTGELFF.

The rearrangement uses TRBV5-1 and TRBJ2-3, with a tentative D call TRBD2 (5 bases). This CDR3 has 16 amino acids. The ends were cut back, 4 bases at V and 5 bases at J, with 20 bases in the middle. CDR1 SGHRS and CDR2 YFSETQ come from the germline V gene. In DNA form, the CDR3 reads TGCGCCAGCAGCCCAGTCGGGGTTGGATCGAAAGATACGCAGTATTTT. It yields the protein CASSPVGVGSKDTQYF.

This chain links TRBV5-4 with TRBJ1-1; D gene uncertain. Trimming removed 0 bases at V and 0 bases at J, with 6 bases between. The CDR3 runs 14 residues. Germline V gene sequence: CDR1 SGHNT, CDR2 YYREEE (reference sequence). The CDR3 region has the DNA TGTGCCAGCAGCTTGGACGGGGTGAACACTGAAGCTTTCTTT. Translating it yields CASSLDGVNTEAFF.

This clone has just a few counts. V and J are TRBV19 and TRBJ1-6; tentative D call: TRBD1 (6 bases). Trimming pared 2 bases from V and 6 bases from J, leaving 14 bases between. In germline, CDR1 is LNHDA, CDR2 SQIVND (reference sequence). This CDR3 spans 16 amino acids. CDR3 amino acids: CASSIMGAGINSPLHF. As DNA, the CDR3 is TGTGCCAGTAGTATAATGGGGGCAGGAATTAATTCACCCCTCCACTTT.

The V call is TRBV7-2, the J call TRBJ2-5; D is unresolved. The CDR3 covers 15 residues. Germline V lookup: CDR1 SGHTA, CDR2 FQGNSA. With 5 bases removed from V and 1 base from J, the gap between germline ends came to 14 bases. The CDR3 bases are TGTGCCAGCAGCCAGCAGGTGGATATCCAAGAGACCCAGTACTTC. It codes for CASSQQVDIQETQYF.

The chain couples TRBV28 to TRBJ2-6, with TRBD1 as a possible D gene (5 bases). CDR1 MDHEN and CDR2 SYDVKM come from the germline V gene. The ends were cut back, 3 bases at V and 4 bases at J, with 10 bases in the middle. CDR3 length: 15 residues. The CDR3 spells CASSFRVTGANVLTF. CDR3 DNA sequence: TGTGCCAGCAGTTTCAGGGTGACCGGGGCCAACGTCCTGACTTTC.

CDR3: CASSMGLGSPYEQYF. CDR3 coding DNA: TGTGCCAGTAGTATGGGACTTGGTTCCCCCTACGAGCAGTACTTC. This chain uses TRBV19 with TRBJ2-7, with TRBD2 as a possible D gene (6 bases). V dropped 3 bases and J dropped 2 bases, with 14 bases sitting between them. Germline lookup yields CDR1 LNHDA and CDR2 SQIVND (reference sequence). The CDR3 has 15 residues.

The V call is TRBV18, the J call TRBJ1-6; D is perhaps TRBD1 (5 bases). The V end was cut by 6 bases, the J end by 6 bases, with 30 bases between. The CDR3 length is 20 residues. From germline, CDR1 is KGHSH and CDR2 LQKENI. Here the CDR3 DNA reads TGTGCCAGCTCTCTTTCCGGGGGACTCCTATACCCCACCGGTAATTCACCCCTCCACTTT. Translating it yields CASSLSGGLLYPTGNSPLHF.

The chain couples TRBV28 to TRBJ2-7, with D perhaps TRBD2 (5 bases). The CDR3 spans 15 residues. Germline V gene sequence: CDR1 MDHEN, CDR2 SYDVKM. V lost 7 bases and J 4 bases, leaving 20 bases between the germline ends. CDR3 bases: TGTGCCAGCACCCCTATGGGGAGAACCCAATACGAGCAGTACTTC. It encodes CASTPMGRTQYEQYF.

The chain links TRBV29-1 to TRBJ2-5; D is unresolved. Germline loops: CDR1 SQVTM, CDR2 ANQGSEA. The CDR3 has 10 residues. V was trimmed by 3 bases and J by 3 bases, leaving 2 bases between them. CDR3 in amino acids: CSVDKETQYF. Here the CDR3 DNA reads TGCAGCGTTGATAAAGAGACCCAGTACTTC.

The chain combines TRBV9 with TRBJ1-1; 7 nucleotides match TRBD1. V lost 4 bases, J lost 2 bases, and 5 bases stayed unmatched. This CDR3 region has 14 residues. Germline V gene lookup returns CDR1 SGDLS and CDR2 YYNGEE. CDR3 DNA sequence: TGTGCCAGCAGCCATAACAGGGGAAACACTGAAGCTTTCTTT. Translation gives CASSHNRGNTEAFF.